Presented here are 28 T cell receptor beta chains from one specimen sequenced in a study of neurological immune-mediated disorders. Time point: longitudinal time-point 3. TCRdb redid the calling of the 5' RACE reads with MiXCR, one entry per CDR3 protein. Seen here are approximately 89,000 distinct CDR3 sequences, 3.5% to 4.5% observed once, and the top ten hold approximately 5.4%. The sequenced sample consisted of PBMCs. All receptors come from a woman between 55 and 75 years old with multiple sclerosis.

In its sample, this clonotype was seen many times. DNA for the CDR3: TGTGCCAGCAGCCAAGAGACTTCTTATAAGAATTCACCCCTCCACTTT. It is translated as CASSQETSYKNSPLHF. The chain joins TRBV3-1 to TRBJ1-6; D call uncertain. V gave up 0 bases and J gave up 7 bases, with 13 bases separating them. The CDR3 extends over 16 amino acids. Germline V gene data show CDR1 as LGHDT and CDR2 as YNNKEL (reference sequence). Drawing the rest from reference TRBV3-1 and TRBJ1-6, the complete variable domain is DTAVSQTPKYLVTQMGNDKSIKCEQNLGHDTMYWYKQDSKKFLKIMFSYNNKELIINETVPNRFSPKSPDKAHLNLHINSLELGDSAVYFCASSQETSYKNSPLHFGNGTRLTVT.

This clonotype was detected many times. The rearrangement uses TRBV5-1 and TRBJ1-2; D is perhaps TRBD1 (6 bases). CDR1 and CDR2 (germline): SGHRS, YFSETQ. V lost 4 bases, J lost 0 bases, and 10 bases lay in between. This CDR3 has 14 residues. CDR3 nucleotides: TGCGCCAGCAGCCTGGACAGTTCTAACTATGGCTACACCTTC. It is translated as CASSLDSSNYGYTF. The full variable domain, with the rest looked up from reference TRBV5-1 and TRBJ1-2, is KAGVTQTPRYLIKTRGQQVTLSCSPISGHRSVSWYQQTPGQGLQFLFEYFSETQRNKGNFPGRFSGRQFSNSRSEMNVSTLELGDSALYLCASSLDSSNYGYTFGSGTRLTVV.

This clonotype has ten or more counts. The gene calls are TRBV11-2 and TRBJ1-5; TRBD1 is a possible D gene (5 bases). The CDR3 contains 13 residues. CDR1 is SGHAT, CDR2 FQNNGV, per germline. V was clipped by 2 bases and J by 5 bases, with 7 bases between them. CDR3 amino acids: CASSLQGHQPQHF. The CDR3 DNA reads TGTGCCAGCAGCTTACAGGGACATCAGCCCCAGCATTTT.

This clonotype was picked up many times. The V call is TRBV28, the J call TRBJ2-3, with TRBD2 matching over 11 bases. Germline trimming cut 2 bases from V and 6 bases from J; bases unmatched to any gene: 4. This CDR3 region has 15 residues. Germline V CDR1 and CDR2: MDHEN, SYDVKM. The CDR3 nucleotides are TGTGCCAGCAGTTTAGCTAGCGGGGGGCAGGATACGCAGTATTTT. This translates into CASSLASGGQDTQYF.

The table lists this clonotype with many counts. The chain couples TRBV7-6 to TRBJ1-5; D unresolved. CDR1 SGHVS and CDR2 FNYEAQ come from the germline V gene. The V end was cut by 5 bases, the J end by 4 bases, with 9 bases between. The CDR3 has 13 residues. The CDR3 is CASSGQDNQPQHF. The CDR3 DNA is TGTGCCAGCAGCGGGCAGGATAATCAGCCCCAGCATTTT.

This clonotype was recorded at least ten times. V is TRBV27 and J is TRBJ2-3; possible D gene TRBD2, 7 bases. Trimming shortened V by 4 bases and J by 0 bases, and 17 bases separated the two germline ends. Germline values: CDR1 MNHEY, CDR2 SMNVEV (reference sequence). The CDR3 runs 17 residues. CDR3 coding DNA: TGTGCCAGCAGTTCCCGTTTGCGGGGGCTAAGCACAGATACGCAGTATTTT. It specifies CASSSRLRGLSTDTQYF.

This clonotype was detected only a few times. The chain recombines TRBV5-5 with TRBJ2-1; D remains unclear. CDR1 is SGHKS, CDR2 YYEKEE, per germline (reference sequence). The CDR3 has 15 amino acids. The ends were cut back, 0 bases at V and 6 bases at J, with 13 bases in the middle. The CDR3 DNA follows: TGTGCCAGCAGCTTGGACCTCCTGACGGCCAATGAGCAGTTCTTC. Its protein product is CASSLDLLTANEQFF.

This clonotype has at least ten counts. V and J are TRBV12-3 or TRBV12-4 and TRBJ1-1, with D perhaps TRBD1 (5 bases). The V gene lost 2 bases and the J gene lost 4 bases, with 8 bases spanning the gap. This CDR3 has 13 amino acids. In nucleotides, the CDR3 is TGTGCCAGCAGTTTAATGGGGGGCACTGAAGCTTTCTTT. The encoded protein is CASSLMGGTEAFF.

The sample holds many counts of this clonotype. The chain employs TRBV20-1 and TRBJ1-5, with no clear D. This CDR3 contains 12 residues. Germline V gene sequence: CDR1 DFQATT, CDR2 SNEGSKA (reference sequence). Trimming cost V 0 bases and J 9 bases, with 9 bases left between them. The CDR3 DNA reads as TGCAGTGCTAGAGATATTTATCGGCCCCAGCATTTT. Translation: CSARDIYRPQHF.

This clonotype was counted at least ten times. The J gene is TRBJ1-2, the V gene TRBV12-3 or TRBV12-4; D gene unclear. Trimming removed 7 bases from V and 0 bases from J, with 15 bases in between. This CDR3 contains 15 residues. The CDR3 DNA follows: TGTGCCAGCACCCAAAGCGGACCGACTAACTATGGCTACACCTTC. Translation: CASTQSGPTNYGYTF.

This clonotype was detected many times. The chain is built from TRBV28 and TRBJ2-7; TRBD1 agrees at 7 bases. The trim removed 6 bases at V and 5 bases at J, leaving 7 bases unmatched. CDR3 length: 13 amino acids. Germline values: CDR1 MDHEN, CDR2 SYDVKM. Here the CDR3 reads CASRAQGKHEQYF. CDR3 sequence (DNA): TGTGCCAGCAGGGCACAGGGGAAGCACGAGCAGTACTTC.

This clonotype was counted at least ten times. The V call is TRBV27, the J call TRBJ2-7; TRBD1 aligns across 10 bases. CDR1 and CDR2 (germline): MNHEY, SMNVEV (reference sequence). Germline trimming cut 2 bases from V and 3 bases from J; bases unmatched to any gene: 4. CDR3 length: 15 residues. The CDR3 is CASSLGTGDHYEQYF. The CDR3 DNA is TGTGCCAGCAGTTTAGGGACAGGGGACCACTACGAGCAGTACTTC.

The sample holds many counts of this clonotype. The CDR3 loop is CASSTKGRGYQPQHF. The CDR3 nucleotides read TGTGCCAGCAGCACTAAGGGCAGGGGATATCAGCCCCAGCATTTT. The rearrangement links TRBV6-5 to TRBJ1-5, with D perhaps matching TRBD1 (6 bases). Germline-derived CDR1 and CDR2 are MNHEY and SVGAGI. This CDR3 region has 15 residues. The ends were cut back, 6 bases at V and 5 bases at J, with 17 bases in the middle.

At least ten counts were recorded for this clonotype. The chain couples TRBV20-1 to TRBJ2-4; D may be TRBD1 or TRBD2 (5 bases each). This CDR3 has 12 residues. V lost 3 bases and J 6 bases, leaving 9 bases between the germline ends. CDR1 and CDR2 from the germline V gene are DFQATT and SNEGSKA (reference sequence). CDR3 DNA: TGCAGTGCTAGTGGGGACCTAAACATTCAGTACTTC. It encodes CSASGDLNIQYF.

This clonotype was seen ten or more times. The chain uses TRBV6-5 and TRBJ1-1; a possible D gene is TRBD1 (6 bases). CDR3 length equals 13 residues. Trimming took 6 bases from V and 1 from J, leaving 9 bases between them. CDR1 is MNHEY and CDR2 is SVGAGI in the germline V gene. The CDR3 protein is CASRATGNTEAFF. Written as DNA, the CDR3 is TGTGCCAGCAGGGCGACAGGGAACACTGAAGCTTTCTTT.

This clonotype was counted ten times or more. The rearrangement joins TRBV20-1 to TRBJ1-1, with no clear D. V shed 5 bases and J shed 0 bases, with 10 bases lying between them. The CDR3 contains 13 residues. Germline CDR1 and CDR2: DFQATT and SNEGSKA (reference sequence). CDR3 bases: TGCAGTGCTTTCCGGGGTATGAACACTGAAGCTTTCTTT. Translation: CSAFRGMNTEAFF.

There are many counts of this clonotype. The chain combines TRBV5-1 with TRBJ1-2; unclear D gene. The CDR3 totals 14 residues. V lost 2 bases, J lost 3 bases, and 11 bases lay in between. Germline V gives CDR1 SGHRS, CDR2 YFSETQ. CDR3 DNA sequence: TGCGCCAGCAGCTTAAACTGGAAGGACTATGGCTACACCTTC. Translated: CASSLNWKDYGYTF. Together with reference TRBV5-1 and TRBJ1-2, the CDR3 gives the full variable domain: KAGVTQTPRYLIKTRGQQVTLSCSPISGHRSVSWYQQTPGQGLQFLFEYFSETQRNKGNFPGRFSGRQFSNSRSEMNVSTLELGDSALYLCASSLNWKDYGYTFGSGTRLTVV.

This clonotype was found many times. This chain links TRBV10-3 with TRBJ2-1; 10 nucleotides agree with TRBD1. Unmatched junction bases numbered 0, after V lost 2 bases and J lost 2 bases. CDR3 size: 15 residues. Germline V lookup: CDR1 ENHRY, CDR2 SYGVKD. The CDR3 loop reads CAISEGQGAYNEQFF. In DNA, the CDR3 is TGTGCCATCAGTGAGGGACAGGGGGCCTACAATGAGCAGTTCTTC.

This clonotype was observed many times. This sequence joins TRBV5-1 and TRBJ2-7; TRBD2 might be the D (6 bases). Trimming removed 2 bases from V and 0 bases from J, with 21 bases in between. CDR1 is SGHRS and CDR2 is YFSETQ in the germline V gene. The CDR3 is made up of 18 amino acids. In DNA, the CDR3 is TGCGCCAGCAGCTTTACTGCTCCCGGCGGGGCCGGCTCCTACGAGCAGTACTTC. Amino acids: CASSFTAPGGAGSYEQYF.

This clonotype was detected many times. CDR3 sequence reads: CASREGVAGELFF. The CDR3 coding sequence is TGTGCCAGCAGGGAGGGGGTTGCCGGGGAGCTGTTTTTT. This rearrangement joins TRBV28 to TRBJ2-2, with D perhaps TRBD1 or TRBD2 (6 bases each). There are 13 residues in the CDR3. Deletions cut 6 bases from V and 6 bases from J, with 11 bases between. Germline loops: CDR1 MDHEN, CDR2 SYDVKM.

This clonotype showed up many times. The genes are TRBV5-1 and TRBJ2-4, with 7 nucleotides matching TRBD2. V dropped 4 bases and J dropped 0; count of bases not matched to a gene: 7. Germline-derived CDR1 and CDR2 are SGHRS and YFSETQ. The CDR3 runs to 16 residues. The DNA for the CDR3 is TGCGCCAGCAGCGCGGGGGAGTTACTAGCCAAAAACATTCAGTACTTC. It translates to CASSAGELLAKNIQYF.

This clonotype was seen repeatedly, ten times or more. CDR3: CAGRGPSPGNTEAFF. In nucleotides, the CDR3 is TGTGCCGGCAGGGGGCCGTCCCCTGGGAACACTGAAGCTTTCTTT. The chain uses TRBV30 and TRBJ1-1, with 8 bases aligning to TRBD1. Germline assignment: CDR1 GTSNPN and CDR2 SVGIG (reference sequence). Trimming removed 8 bases from V and 1 base from J; junction bases left unmatched: 12. The CDR3 is 15 residues long.

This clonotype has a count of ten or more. The DNA for the CDR3 is TGCGCCAGCAGCTCAACCTCGGTGGGACAGGGGAACAATGAGCAGTTCTTC. Translated, it gives CASSSTSVGQGNNEQFF. This rearrangement joins TRBV5-1 to TRBJ2-1, with 10 bases identical to TRBD1. Germline assignment: CDR1 SGHRS and CDR2 YFSETQ. The CDR3 totals 17 residues. The V segment lost 3 bases and the J segment 5 bases; nucleotides outside the gene matches: 11.

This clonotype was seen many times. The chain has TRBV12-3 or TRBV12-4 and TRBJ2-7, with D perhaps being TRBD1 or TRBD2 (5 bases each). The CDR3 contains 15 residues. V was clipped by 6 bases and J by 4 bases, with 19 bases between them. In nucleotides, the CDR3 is TGTGCCAGCAGAGGCCTGGGACCCAGGAGATACGAGCAGTACTTC. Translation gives CASRGLGPRRYEQYF.

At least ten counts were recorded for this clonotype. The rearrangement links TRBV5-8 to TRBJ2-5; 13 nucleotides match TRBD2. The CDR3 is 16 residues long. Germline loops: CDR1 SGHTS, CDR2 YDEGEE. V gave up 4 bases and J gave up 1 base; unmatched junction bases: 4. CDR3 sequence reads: CASSPGTSGTQETQYF. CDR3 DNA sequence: TGTGCCAGCAGCCCGGGGACTAGCGGGACCCAAGAGACCCAGTACTTC.

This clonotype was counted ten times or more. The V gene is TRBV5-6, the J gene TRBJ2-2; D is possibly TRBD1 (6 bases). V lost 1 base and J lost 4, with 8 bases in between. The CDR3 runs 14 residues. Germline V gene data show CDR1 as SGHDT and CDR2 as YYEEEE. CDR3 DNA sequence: TGTGCCAGCAGCTTGTTGGGGGCCACCGGGGAGCTGTTTTTT. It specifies CASSLLGATGELFF.

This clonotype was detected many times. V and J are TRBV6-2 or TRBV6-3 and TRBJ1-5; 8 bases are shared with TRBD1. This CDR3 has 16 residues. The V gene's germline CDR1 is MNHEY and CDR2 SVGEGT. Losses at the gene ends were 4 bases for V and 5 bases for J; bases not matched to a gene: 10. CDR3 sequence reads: CASSSAGGRGHQPQHF. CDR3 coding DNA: TGTGCCAGCAGTTCGGCGGGCGGCAGGGGGCATCAGCCCCAGCATTTT.

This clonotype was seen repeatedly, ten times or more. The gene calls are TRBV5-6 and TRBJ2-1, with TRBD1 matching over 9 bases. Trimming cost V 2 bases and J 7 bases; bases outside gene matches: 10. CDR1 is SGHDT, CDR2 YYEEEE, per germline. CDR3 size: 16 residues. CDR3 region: CASSFPADRGRNEQFF. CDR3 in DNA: TGTGCCAGCAGCTTCCCCGCGGACAGGGGTCGTAATGAGCAGTTCTTC.